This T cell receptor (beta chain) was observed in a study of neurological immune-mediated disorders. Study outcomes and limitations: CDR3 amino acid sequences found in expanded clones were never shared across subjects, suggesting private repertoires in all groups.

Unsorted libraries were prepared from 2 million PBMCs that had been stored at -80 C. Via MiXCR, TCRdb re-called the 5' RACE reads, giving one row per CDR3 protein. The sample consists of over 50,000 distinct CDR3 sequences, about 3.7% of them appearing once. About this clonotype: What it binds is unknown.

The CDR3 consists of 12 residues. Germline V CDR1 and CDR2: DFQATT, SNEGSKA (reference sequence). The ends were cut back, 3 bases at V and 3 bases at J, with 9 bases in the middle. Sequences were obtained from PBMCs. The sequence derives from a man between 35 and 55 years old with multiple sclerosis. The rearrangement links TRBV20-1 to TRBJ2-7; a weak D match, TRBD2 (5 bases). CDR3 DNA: TGCAGTGCTAGGTATGAGGGCTACGAGCAGTACTTC. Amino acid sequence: CSARYEGYEQYF.